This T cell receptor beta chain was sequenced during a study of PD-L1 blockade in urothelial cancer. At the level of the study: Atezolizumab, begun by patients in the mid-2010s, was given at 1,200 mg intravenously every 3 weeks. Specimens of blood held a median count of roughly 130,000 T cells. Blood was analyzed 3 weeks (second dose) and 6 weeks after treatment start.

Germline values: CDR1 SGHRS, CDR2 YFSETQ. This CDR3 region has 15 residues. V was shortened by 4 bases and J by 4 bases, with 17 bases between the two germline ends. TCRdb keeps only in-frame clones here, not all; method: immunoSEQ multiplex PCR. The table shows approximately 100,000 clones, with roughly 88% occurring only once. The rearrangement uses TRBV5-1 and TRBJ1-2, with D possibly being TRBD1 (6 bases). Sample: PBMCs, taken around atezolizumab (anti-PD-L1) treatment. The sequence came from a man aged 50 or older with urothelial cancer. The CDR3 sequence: CASSATGPGLYGYTF. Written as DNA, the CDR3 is TGCGCCAGCAGCGCGACAGGACCCGGGCTCTATGGCTACACCTTC.